This entry features one T cell receptor (beta chain) sequence. Its antigen is undetermined. Trimming stripped 5 bases from V and 1 base from J, with 17 bases between. This CDR3 has 16 amino acids. One entry per CDR3 protein results from TCRdb running MiXCR on the 5' RACE reads. The sample records tens of thousands of distinct CDR3 sequences, 7.3% being singletons. This entry belongs to a study of T-cell memory formation after mild COVID-19. Points from the study as a whole: Some clones that responded were present in memory (sampled pre-infection), which suggests cross-reactive memory joined.

This TCR was recovered from a man younger than 35 who had mild COVID-19 (a few samples of this study predate the infection). Cell type and time point are not known. The chain links TRBV12-3 or TRBV12-4 to TRBJ1-1; possibly TRBD1 for D (5 bases). The sample was PBMCs or a T cell subset sorted from them (not recorded which). This CDR3 reads CASSRSAGLGNTEAFF. In nucleotides, the CDR3 is TGTGCCAGCAGTCGCTCCGCGGGACTTGGGAACACTGAAGCTTTCTTT.